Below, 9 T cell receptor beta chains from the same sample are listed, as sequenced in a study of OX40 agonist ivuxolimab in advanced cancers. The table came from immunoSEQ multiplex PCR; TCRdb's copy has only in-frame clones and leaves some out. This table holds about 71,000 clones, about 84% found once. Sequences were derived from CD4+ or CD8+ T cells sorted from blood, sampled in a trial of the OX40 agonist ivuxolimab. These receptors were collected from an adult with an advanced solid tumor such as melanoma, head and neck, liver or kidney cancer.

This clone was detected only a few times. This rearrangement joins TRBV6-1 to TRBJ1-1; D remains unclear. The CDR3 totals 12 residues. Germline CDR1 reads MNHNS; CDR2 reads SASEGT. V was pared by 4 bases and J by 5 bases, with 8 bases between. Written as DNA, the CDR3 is TGTGCCAGCAGTGTGCGTTGGACTGAAGCTTTCTTT. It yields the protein CASSVRWTEAFF.

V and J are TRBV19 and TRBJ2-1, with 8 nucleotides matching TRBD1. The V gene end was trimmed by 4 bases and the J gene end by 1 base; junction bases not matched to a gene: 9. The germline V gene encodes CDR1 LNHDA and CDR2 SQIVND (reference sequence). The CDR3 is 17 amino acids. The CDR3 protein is CASSSYRGMESYNEQFF. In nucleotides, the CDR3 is TGTGCCAGTAGTAGCTACAGGGGGATGGAGTCCTACAATGAGCAGTTCTTC.

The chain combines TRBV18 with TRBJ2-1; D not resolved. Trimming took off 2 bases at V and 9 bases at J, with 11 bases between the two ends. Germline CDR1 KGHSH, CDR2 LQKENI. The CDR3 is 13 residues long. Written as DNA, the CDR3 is TGTGCCAGCTCACCAATTATAGGTATTGAGCAGTTCTTC. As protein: CASSPIIGIEQFF.

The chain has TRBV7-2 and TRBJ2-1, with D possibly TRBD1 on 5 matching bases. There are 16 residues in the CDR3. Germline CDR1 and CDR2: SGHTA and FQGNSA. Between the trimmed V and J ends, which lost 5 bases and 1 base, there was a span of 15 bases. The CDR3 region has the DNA TGTGCCAGCAGCCCCTCTGGGGCCGTATCCTACAATGAGCAGTTCTTC. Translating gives CASSPSGAVSYNEQFF. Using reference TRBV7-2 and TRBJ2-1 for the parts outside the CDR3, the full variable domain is GAGVSQSPSNKVTEKGKDVELRCDPISGHTALYWYRQSLGQGLEFLIYFQGNSAPDKSGLPSDRFSAERTGGSVSTLTIQRTQQEDSAVYLCASSPSGAVSYNEQFFGPGTRLTVL.

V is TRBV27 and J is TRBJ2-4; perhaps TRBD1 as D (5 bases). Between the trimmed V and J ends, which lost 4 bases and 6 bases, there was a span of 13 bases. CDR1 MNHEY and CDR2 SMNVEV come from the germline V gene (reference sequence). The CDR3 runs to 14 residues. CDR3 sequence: CASSSPLDRNIQYF. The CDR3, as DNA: TGTGCCAGCAGTTCCCCCCTAGACAGAAACATTCAGTACTTC.

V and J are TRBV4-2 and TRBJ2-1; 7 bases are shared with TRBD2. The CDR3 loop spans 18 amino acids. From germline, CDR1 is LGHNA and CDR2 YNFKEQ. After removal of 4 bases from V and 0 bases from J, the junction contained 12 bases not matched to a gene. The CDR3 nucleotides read TGTGCCAGCAGCCTTGTTGGAGCGGGACTTAGCTCCTACAATGAGCAGTTCTTC. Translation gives CASSLVGAGLSSYNEQFF.

The CDR3 DNA follows: TGTGCCACCAGCGACTTGGGACAGCCCTACAATGAGCAGTTCTTC. Its translation: CATSDLGQPYNEQFF. The gene calls are TRBV15 and TRBJ2-1; 7 positions agree with TRBD1. The V gene's germline CDR1 is LNHNV and CDR2 YYDKDF (reference sequence). J lost 2 bases, V lost 5 bases, and 6 bases had no gene match. The CDR3 sequence is 15 residues long.

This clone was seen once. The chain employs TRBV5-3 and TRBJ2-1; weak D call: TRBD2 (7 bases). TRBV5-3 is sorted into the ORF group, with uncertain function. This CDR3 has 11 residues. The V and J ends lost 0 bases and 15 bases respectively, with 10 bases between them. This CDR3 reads CARSLDAGAFF. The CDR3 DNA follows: TGTGCCAGAAGCTTGGATGCGGGGGCGTTCTTC.

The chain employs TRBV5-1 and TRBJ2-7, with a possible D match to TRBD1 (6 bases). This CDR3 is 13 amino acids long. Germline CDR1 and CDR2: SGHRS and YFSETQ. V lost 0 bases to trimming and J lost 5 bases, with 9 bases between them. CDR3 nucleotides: TGCGCCAGCAGCTTGGACAGGGAAGACGAGCAGTACTTC. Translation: CASSLDREDEQYF.